Below are 22 T cell receptor beta chains sequenced from a single sample in a study of cytomegalovirus exposure and HLA in healthy donors. PCR used 60 Vbeta primers and 13 Jbeta primers. Sequencing was performed with immunoSEQ multiplex PCR; in TCRdb, only in-frame clones are kept and a portion is missing. The repertoire holds under 150,000 clones, with over 70% as singletons. Sequencing was carried out using PBMCs. These TCRs come from a woman aged 40-49 years in good health and CMV-seronegative.

The chain carries TRBV6-6 and TRBJ1-4, with D perhaps matching TRBD1 (5 bases). Germline CDR1 is MNHNY and CDR2 is SVGAGI (reference sequence). V was cut by 6 bases and J by 2 bases, with 16 bases left in between. CDR3 length: 16 amino acids. The CDR3 DNA reads as TGTGCCAGCAGCCGGCTCGGTCGGGGGACTAATGAAAAACTGTTTTTT. As protein: CASSRLGRGTNEKLFF.

The chain is built from TRBV30 and TRBJ1-5; D ambiguous. Trimming shortened V by 3 bases and J by 3 bases, and 9 bases separated the two germline ends. The CDR3 is made up of 13 amino acids. Germline V CDR1 and CDR2: GTSNPN, SVGIG (reference sequence). The CDR3 DNA is TGTGCCTGGAGCATCGCGGTCAATCAGCCCCAGCATTTT. Its protein product is CAWSIAVNQPQHF. The variable domain in full, completed from reference TRBV30 and TRBJ1-5, reads SQTIHQWPATLVQPVGSPLSLECTVEGTSNPNLYWYRQAAGRGLQLLFYSVGIGQISSEVPQNLSASRPQDRQFILSSKKLLLSDSGFYLCAWSIAVNQPQHFGDGTRLSIL.

The chain joins TRBV7-8 to TRBJ2-2; 9 bases are a match to TRBD1. The J segment lost 5 bases and the V segment lost 4 bases, leaving 8 bases of the junction unmatched. This CDR3 spans 16 amino acids. CDR1 and CDR2 from the germline V gene are SGHVS and FQNEAQ. The CDR3 nucleotides are TGTGCCAGCAGCTCTCTGGGACAGGGAAGGACCGGGGAGCTGTTTTTT. Protein: CASSSLGQGRTGELFF.

This clone was counted once. This rearrangement joins TRBV28 to TRBJ2-5, with 9 bases aligning to TRBD2. The CDR3 has 13 residues. Germline V gene lookup returns CDR1 MDHEN and CDR2 SYDVKM. J lost 4 bases, V lost 6 bases, and 3 bases had no gene match. CDR3 protein: CASRREGPETQYF. CDR3 coding DNA: TGTGCCAGCAGGCGGGAGGGCCCAGAGACCCAGTACTTC.

As for this clone: Germline and junction disagree at one end, which may indicate a read error. The chain carries TRBV9 and TRBJ2-6; tentative D call: TRBD1 (5 bases). Per germline, CDR1 SGDLS and CDR2 YYNGEE. The CDR3 sequence is 15 residues long. CDR3 nucleotide sequence: TGTGCCAGCAGCGTAGGAGGAGCTGGGGCCAACGGCCTGACTTTC. It is translated as CASSVGGAGANGLTF.

This clone was picked up a small number of times. CDR3 amino acids: CASSEGGTGARDTQYF. DNA of the CDR3: TGTGCCAGCAGTGAAGGGGGGACAGGGGCGCGAGATACGCAGTATTTT. This sequence joins TRBV6-1 and TRBJ2-3; 10 positions agree with TRBD1. Germline V gene sequence: CDR1 MNHNS, CDR2 SASEGT. Trimming took 1 base from V and 5 from J; bases not matched to a gene: 6. The CDR3 is made up of 16 amino acids.

J is TRBJ1-2 and V is TRBV28, with 8 bases lining up with TRBD1. Trimming took 6 bases from V and 4 from J; bases not matched to a gene: 7. Germline V gene data show CDR1 as MDHEN and CDR2 as SYDVKM. The CDR3 contains 14 residues. In nucleotides, the CDR3 is TGTGCCAGCAGAGTAGGGACAGGAGGCTATGGCTACACCTTC. Translation gives CASRVGTGGYGYTF.

The chain couples TRBV2 to TRBJ1-1, with D hard to call. V lost 0 bases and J 2 bases, leaving 13 bases between the germline ends. This CDR3 has 16 amino acids. Germline V lookup: CDR1 SNHLY, CDR2 FYNNEI. CDR3 loop: CASSEAIGRANTEAFF. In DNA, the CDR3 is TGTGCCAGCAGTGAAGCAATCGGGCGGGCCAACACTGAAGCTTTCTTT. Using reference TRBV2 and TRBJ1-1 for the parts outside the CDR3, the full variable domain is EPEVTQTPSHQVTQMGQEVILRCVPISNHLYFYWYRQILGQKVEFLVSFYNNEISEKSEIFDDQFSVERPDGSNFTLKIRSTKLEDSAMYFCASSEAIGRANTEAFFGQGTRLTVV.

A word on this clone: An end of the junction differs from the germline gene, which may be a read error. The chain is built from TRBV5-6 and TRBJ2-6; 7 bases agree with TRBD2. This CDR3 has 19 residues. CDR1 SGHDT and CDR2 YYEEEE come from the germline V gene. CDR3 coding DNA: TGTGCCAGCAGCTTGTCCCCTCAAGCGGGAATCTCTGGGGCCAACGGCCTGACTTTC. Residues: CASSLSPQAGISGANGLTF.

The chain is built from TRBV5-6 and TRBJ1-1, with TRBD1 identical over 8 bases. V gave up 1 base and J gave up 3 bases; unmatched junction bases: 8. Germline CDR1 reads SGHDT; CDR2 reads YYEEEE. The CDR3 is made up of 16 amino acids. CDR3: CASSLIQGALDTEAFF. CDR3 DNA: TGTGCCAGCAGCTTGATTCAGGGGGCACTGGACACTGAAGCTTTCTTT.

The V and J genes are TRBV15 and TRBJ2-5; 14 nucleotides line up with TRBD2. With the DNA end fitting TRBJ2-7 better, the J assignment may be wrong. The germline V gene encodes CDR1 LNHNV and CDR2 YYDKDF (reference sequence). The CDR3 is 16 residues long. The CDR3 loop is CATSRGGLAGVYEQYF. Here the CDR3 DNA reads TGTGCCACCAGCAGGGGGGGACTAGCGGGGGTCTACGAGCAGTACTTC.

This clone appeared a single time. This CDR3 is CASSGSDNEQFF. The CDR3 DNA sequence: TGTGCCAGCAGTGGCTCAGACAATGAGCAGTTCTTC. The chain couples TRBV6-6 to TRBJ2-1; no definite D call. The CDR3 is made up of 12 amino acids. Deletions cut 5 bases from V and 5 bases from J, with 7 bases between. Germline V gene sequence: CDR1 MNHNY, CDR2 SVGAGI (reference sequence).

The CDR3 sequence is CASSQGPYEQYF. The CDR3 bases are TGTGCCAGCTCACAGGGGCCCTACGAGCAGTACTTC. This sequence joins TRBV11-3 and TRBJ2-7; 7 bases match TRBD1. The germline V gene has CDR1 SGHNT and CDR2 YENEEA. This CDR3 has 12 residues. V was pared by 8 bases and J by 2 bases, with 3 bases of the junction left unmatched.

A word on this clone: Different DNA sequences within this sample yield the same CDR3. CDR3 region: CASSPRTGGSYGYTF. In nucleotides, the CDR3 is TGTGCCAGCAGCCCGAGGACAGGGGGCAGCTATGGCTACACCTTC. J is TRBJ1-2 and V is TRBV7-9; 11 nucleotides align to TRBD1. Looked up from germline, CDR1 is SEHNR and CDR2 is FQNEAQ (reference sequence). CDR3 length: 15 residues. V lost 5 bases to trimming and J lost 4 bases; unmatched junction nucleotides: 6.

The CDR3 DNA reads TGTGCCAGCAGCTCCACATTCGGGACAGGGGGCTATGGCTACACCTTC. Amino acids: CASSSTFGTGGYGYTF. This rearrangement joins TRBV7-2 to TRBJ1-2; 11 bases agree with TRBD1. Germline loops: CDR1 SGHTA, CDR2 FQGNSA. The CDR3 runs to 16 residues. J lost 4 bases, V lost 4 bases, and 8 bases had no gene match.

This chain uses TRBV5-1 with TRBJ2-7, with 7 positions matching TRBD2. The V gene's germline CDR1 is SGHRS and CDR2 YFSETQ. V lost 1 base, J lost 1 base, and 8 bases stayed unmatched. This CDR3 is built from 16 residues. The CDR3 sequence: CASSLKGLAVSYEQYF. DNA for the CDR3: TGCGCCAGCAGCTTGAAGGGCCTAGCGGTATCCTACGAGCAGTACTTC. The entire variable domain, with the rest obtained from reference TRBV5-1 and TRBJ2-7, is as follows: KAGVTQTPRYLIKTRGQQVTLSCSPISGHRSVSWYQQTPGQGLQFLFEYFSETQRNKGNFPGRFSGRQFSNSRSEMNVSTLELGDSALYLCASSLKGLAVSYEQYFGPGTRLTVT.

This chain connects TRBV10-3 to TRBJ2-7; 10 bases agree with TRBD1. Looked up from germline, CDR1 is ENHRY and CDR2 is SYGVKD. J lost 3 bases, V lost 5 bases, and 4 bases had no gene match. The CDR3 extends over 14 amino acids. The CDR3 nucleotides read TGTGCCATCAGTCTCGGACAGGGGGGCTACGAGCAGTACTTC. Protein: CAISLGQGGYEQYF.

CDR3 region: CASSPGQGSLNQPQHF. The CDR3 DNA sequence: TGTGCCAGCAGCCCCGGACAGGGCAGTTTGAATCAGCCCCAGCATTTT. The chain recombines TRBV11-2 with TRBJ1-5, with 8 bases aligning to TRBD1. CDR3 length: 16 residues. CDR1 SGHAT and CDR2 FQNNGV come from the germline V gene. Trimming at V came to 5 bases and at J to 4 bases, leaving 10 bases not matched to a gene.

The genes are TRBV7-3 and TRBJ2-1; 11 bases agree with TRBD1. The CDR3 has 15 residues. Trimming cost V 6 bases and J 8 bases; bases outside gene matches: 9. The germline V gene encodes CDR1 SGHTA and CDR2 FQGTGA. This chain's CDR3 is CASSPGTGGSYEQFF. For the CDR3, the DNA is TGTGCCAGCAGTCCCGGGACAGGGGGGTCATATGAGCAGTTCTTC.

The CDR3 DNA reads TGTGCCACCAGGGGAGTAGGGACAACCTATAATTCACCCCTCCACTTT. Protein product: CATRGVGTTYNSPLHF. This chain connects TRBV15 to TRBJ1-6, with D possibly TRBD1 on 6 matching bases. CDR1 is LNHNV, CDR2 YYDKDF, per germline (reference sequence). This CDR3 is 16 amino acids long. The germline V and J ends were trimmed by 6 bases and 2 bases, with 14 bases remaining between them.

This clone was seen a handful of times. CDR3 sequence reads: CASSFGMGLAGSMGSYNEQFF. As DNA, the CDR3 is TGTGCCAGCAGTTTCGGGATGGGACTAGCGGGGTCCATGGGCTCCTACAATGAGCAGTTCTTC. The V and J genes are TRBV27 and TRBJ2-1, with TRBD2 identical over 13 bases. J lost 0 bases, V lost 3 bases, and 14 bases had no gene match. Germline assignment: CDR1 MNHEY and CDR2 SMNVEV (reference sequence). The CDR3 has 21 residues.

V and J are TRBV11-2 and TRBJ2-7; TRBD2 matches 11 bases. The ends lost 5 bases at V and 4 bases at J; junction bases unmatched: 1. CDR1 and CDR2 from the germline V gene are SGHAT and FQNNGV. This CDR3 region has 13 residues. CDR3: CASSGTSGYEQYF. CDR3 nucleotide sequence: TGTGCCAGCAGCGGGACTAGCGGTTACGAGCAGTACTTC.